Sequencing of this T cell receptor beta chain was carried out in a study of spatial heterogeneity in lung cancer. This clonotype was recorded at least ten times. What it binds is unknown. Since it is a stray read in a library aimed at alpha chains, this beta chain has a size that is not meaningful. Time point specified: sample taken at primary tumor resection. Looked up from germline, CDR1 is SEHNR and CDR2 is FQNEAQ (reference sequence). The V end was cut by 5 bases, the J end by 0 bases, with 15 bases between. This CDR3 has 16 amino acids. TCRdb fed the 5' RACE reads into MiXCR, producing one record per CDR3 protein. Of some 5,900 distinct CDR3 sequences in the sample, 7.7% were seen once. Findings and limits, study-wide: Numbers of ubiquitous and regional expanded TCRs tracked ubiquitous and regional nonsynonymous mutation counts, respectively. Within tumors, counts of expanded alpha and beta TCRs tracked tumor mutation counts.

This TCR was sampled from a female donor with early-stage non-small cell lung cancer. The sequencing used lung tumor tissue, collected at surgery. This sequence joins TRBV7-9 and TRBJ2-3; D gene unclear. The DNA of the CDR3 is TGTGCCAGCAGCCACACTAAGGCGGTGAGCACAGATACGCAGTATTTT. It encodes CASSHTKAVSTDTQYF.